This T cell receptor (beta chain) was captured in a study of OX40 agonist ivuxolimab in advanced cancers. Study in general: Partial responses occurred in three patients (one hepatocellular carcinoma, two cutaneous melanoma).

This table comes from immunoSEQ multiplex PCR, and its TCRdb copy is limited to in-frame clones, with some not included. The repertoire holds 90,000 to 100,000 clones, with 90% to 96% as singletons. V lost 3 bases, J lost 6 bases, and 3 bases lay in between. There are 11 residues in the CDR3. CDR1 and CDR2 (germline): WNHNN, SYGVQD (reference sequence). This specimen consisted of CD4+ or CD8+ T cells sorted from blood, obtained in a trial of the OX40 agonist ivuxolimab. The chain combines TRBV10-1 with TRBJ2-1; no firm D call. The sequence derives from an adult with an advanced solid tumor such as melanoma, head and neck, liver or kidney cancer. The CDR3 sequence is CASSDGNEQFF. The CDR3, as DNA: TGCGCCAGCAGTGACGGCAATGAGCAGTTCTTC.